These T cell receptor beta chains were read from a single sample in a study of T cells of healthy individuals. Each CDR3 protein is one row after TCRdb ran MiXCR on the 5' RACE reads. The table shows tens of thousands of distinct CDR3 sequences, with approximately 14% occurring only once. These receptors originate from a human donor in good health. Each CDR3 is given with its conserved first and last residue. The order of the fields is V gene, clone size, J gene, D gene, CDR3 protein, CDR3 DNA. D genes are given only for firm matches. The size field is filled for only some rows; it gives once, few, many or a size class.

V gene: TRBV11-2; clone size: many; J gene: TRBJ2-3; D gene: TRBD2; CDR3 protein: CASSSIFQLAESTDTQYF; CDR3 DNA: TGTGCCAGCAGCTCCATCTTCCAGCTAGCGGAAAGCACAGATACGCAGTATTTT
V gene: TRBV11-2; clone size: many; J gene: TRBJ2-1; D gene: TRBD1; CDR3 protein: CASSLGQGGYNEQFF; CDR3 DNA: TGTGCCAGCAGCTTAGGACAGGGGGGCTACAATGAGCAGTTCTTC
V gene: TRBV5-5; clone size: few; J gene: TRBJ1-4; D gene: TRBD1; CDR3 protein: CASSLWDSLDKLFF; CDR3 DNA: TGTGCCAGCAGCTTGTGGGACAGCTTGGATAAACTGTTTTTT
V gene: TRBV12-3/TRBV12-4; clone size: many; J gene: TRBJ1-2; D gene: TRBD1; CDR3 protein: CATGSGTGYGYTF; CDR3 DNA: TGTGCCACCGGATCCGGGACAGGGTATGGCTACACCTTC
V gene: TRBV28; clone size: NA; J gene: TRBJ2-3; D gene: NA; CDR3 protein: CASRPHGTDTQYF; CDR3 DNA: TGTGCCAGCAGGCCTCATGGCACAGATACGCAGTATTTT
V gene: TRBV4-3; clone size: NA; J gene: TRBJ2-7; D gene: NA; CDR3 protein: CASSHLRSVAGTSYEQYF; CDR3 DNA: TGCGCCAGCAGCCATCTAAGATCAGTGGCAGGGACGTCCTACGAGCAGTACTTC
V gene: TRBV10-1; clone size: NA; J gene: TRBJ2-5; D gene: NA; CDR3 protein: CASSEGAGKETQYF; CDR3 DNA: TGCGCCAGCAGTGAAGGGGCAGGGAAGGAGACCCAGTACTTC
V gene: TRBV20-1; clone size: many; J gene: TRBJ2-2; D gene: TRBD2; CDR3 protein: CSARGPLGRAGGPTGELFF; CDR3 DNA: TGCAGTGCTAGAGGCCCCTTAGGAAGAGCGGGAGGACCCACCGGGGAGCTGTTTTTT
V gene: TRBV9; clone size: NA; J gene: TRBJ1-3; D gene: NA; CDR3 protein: CASSEGVGGNTIYF; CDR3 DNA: TGTGCCAGCAGCGAGGGGGTTGGAGGAAACACCATATATTTT
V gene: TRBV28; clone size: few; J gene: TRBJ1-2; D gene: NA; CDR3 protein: CASSWTHSNYGYTF; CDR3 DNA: TGTGCCAGCAGTTGGACACACAGTAACTATGGCTACACCTTC
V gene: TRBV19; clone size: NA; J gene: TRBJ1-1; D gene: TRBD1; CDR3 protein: CASSSGQRGGGTEAFF; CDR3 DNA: TGTGCCAGTAGTTCGGGACAGAGAGGTGGAGGAACTGAAGCTTTCTTT
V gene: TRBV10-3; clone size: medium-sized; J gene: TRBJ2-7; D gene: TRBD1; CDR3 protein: CAISESYLRTGTYYEQYF; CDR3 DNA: TGTGCCATCAGTGAGTCATATCTGAGGACAGGGACCTACTACGAGCAGTACTTC
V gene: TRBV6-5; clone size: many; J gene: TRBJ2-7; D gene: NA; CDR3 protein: CASSYNTGNYEQYF; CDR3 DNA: TGTGCCAGCAGTTACAACACAGGGAACTACGAGCAGTACTTC
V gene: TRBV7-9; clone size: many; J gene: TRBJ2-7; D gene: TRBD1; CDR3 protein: CASSPTGGQGSYEQYF; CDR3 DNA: TGTGCCAGCAGCCCTACCGGCGGACAGGGATCCTACGAGCAGTACTTC
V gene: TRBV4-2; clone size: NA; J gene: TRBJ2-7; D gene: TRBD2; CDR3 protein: CASSPLRTSGGDEQYF; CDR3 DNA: TGTGCCAGCAGCCCTCTTCGGACTAGCGGGGGGGACGAGCAGTACTTC
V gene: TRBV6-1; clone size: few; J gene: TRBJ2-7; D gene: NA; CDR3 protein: CASSPEGFTYEQYF; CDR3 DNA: TGTGCCAGCAGCCCAGAGGGGTTTACCTACGAGCAGTACTTC
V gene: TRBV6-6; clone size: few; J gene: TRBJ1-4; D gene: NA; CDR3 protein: CASTYRAYRGATNEKLFF; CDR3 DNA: TGTGCCAGCACCTACAGGGCCTACCGCGGGGCAACTAATGAAAAACTGTTTTTT
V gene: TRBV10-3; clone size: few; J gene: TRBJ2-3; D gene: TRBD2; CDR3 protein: CAISSGGDTDTQYF; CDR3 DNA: TGTGCCATCAGTAGCGGGGGGGACACAGATACGCAGTATTTT
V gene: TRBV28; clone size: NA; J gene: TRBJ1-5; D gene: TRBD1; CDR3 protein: CASTGGGGFDQPQHF; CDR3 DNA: TGTGCCAGTACCGGTGGAGGGGGCTTTGATCAGCCCCAGCATTTT
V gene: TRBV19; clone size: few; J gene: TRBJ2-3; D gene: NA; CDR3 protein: CASSIDWAGATDTQYF; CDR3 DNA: TGTGCCAGTAGTATAGATTGGGCGGGGGCCACCGATACGCAGTATTTT
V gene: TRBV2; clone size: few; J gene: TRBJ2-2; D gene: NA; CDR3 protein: CASSPRETGELFF; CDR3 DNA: TGTGCCAGCAGCCCCAGGGAAACCGGGGAGCTGTTTTTT
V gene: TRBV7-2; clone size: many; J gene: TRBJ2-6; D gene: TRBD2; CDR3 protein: CASSFLATGLALSSGANVLTF; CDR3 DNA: TGTGCCAGCAGCTTCCTGGCAACGGGACTAGCGCTTAGCTCTGGGGCCAACGTCCTGACTTTC
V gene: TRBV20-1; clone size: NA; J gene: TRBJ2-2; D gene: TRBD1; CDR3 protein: CSARDLQGAGELFF; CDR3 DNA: TGCAGTGCTAGAGATTTACAGGGGGCCGGGGAGCTGTTTTTT
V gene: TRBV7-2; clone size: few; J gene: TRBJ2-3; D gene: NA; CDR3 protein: CASSLAYASTDTQYF; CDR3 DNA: TGTGCCAGCAGCTTAGCGTACGCTAGCACAGATACGCAGTATTTT
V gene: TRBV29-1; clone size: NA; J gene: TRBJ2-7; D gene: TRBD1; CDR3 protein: CSVEGQGAYEQYF; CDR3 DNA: TGCAGCGTTGAGGGACAGGGAGCCTACGAGCAGTACTTC
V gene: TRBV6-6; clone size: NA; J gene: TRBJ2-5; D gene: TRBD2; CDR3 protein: CASSYQRGRGEETQYF; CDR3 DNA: TGTGCCAGCAGTTACCAGCGCGGTCGGGGGGAGGAGACCCAGTACTTC
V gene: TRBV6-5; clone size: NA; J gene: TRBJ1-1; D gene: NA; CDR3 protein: CASTRWQGTTEAFF; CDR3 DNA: TGTGCCAGCACCAGGTGGCAGGGGACCACTGAAGCTTTCTTT
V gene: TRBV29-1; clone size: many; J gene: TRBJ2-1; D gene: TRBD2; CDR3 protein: CSVFGLAGGLISYNEQFF; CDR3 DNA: TGCAGCGTCTTCGGACTAGCGGGGGGCCTTATCTCCTACAATGAGCAGTTCTTC
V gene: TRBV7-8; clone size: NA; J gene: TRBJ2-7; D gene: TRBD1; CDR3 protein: CASSLERSRGQGPYEQYF; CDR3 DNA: TGTGCCAGCAGCTTAGAGCGCTCTCGGGGACAGGGGCCTTACGAGCAGTACTTC
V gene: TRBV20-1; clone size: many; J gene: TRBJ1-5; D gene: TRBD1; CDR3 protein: CSARTGGNQPQHF; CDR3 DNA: TGCAGTGCTAGAACAGGGGGCAATCAGCCCCAGCATTTT
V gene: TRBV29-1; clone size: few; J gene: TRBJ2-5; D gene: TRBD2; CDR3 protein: CSVAKGTSPEETQYF; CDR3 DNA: TGCAGCGTTGCCAAAGGGACTAGTCCGGAAGAGACCCAGTACTTC
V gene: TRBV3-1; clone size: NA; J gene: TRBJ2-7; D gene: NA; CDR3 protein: CASSQAVRGPYEQYF; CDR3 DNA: TGTGCCAGCAGCCAAGCGGTAAGGGGACCTTACGAGCAGTACTTC
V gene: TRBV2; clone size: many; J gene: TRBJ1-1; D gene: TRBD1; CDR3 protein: CASSAGTAKAFF; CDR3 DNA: TGTGCCAGCAGTGCCGGGACAGCTAAAGCTTTCTTT
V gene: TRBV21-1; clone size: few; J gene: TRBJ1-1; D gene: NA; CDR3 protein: CASSKWVGNTEAFF; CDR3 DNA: TGTGCCAGCAGCAAATGGGTGGGAAACACTGAAGCTTTCTTT
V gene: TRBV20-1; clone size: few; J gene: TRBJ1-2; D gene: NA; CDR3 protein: CSAILTAYGYTF; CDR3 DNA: TGCAGTGCTATTTTGACAGCCTATGGCTACACCTTC
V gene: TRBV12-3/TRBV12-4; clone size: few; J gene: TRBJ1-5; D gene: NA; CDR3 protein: CASSLSGYQPQHF; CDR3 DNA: TGTGCCAGCAGTTTGTCGGGGTATCAGCCCCAGCATTTT
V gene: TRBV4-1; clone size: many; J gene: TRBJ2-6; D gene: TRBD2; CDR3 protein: CASSPYGGRASGANVLTF; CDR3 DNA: TGCGCCAGCAGCCCCTACGGCGGGAGGGCCTCTGGGGCCAACGTCCTGACTTTC
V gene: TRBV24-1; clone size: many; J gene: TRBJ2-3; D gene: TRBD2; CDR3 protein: CATGEEAGYTDTQYF; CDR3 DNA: TGTGCCACGGGCGAGGAAGCGGGGTACACAGATACGCAGTATTTT
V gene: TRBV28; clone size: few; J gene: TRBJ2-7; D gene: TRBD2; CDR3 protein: CASSLTSGSSTHYEQYF; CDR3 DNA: TGTGCCAGCAGTTTGACTAGCGGGAGCTCCACCCACTACGAGCAGTACTTC
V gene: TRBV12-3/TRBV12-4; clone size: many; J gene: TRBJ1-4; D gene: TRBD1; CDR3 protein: CASSARQGLGKKLFF; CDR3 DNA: TGTGCCAGCAGTGCCCGACAGGGGTTGGGTAAAAAACTGTTTTTT
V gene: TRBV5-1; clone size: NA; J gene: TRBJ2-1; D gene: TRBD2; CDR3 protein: CASSPTTSGSSYNEQFF; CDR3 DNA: TGCGCCAGCAGCCCGACGACTAGCGGGAGCTCCTACAATGAGCAGTTCTTC
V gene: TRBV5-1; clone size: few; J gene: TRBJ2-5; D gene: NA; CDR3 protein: CASSLDETQYF; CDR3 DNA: TGCGCCAGCAGCTTGGATGAGACCCAGTACTTC
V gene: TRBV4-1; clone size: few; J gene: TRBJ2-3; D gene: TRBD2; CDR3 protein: CASSQEIKAGEGTDTQYF; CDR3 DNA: TGCGCCAGCAGCCAAGAAATTAAAGCGGGAGAGGGCACAGATACGCAGTATTTT
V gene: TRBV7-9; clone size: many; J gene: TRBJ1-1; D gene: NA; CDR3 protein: CASSLGDWAIQGAFF; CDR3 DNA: TGTGCCAGCAGCTTAGGAGATTGGGCAATTCAAGGAGCTTTCTTT
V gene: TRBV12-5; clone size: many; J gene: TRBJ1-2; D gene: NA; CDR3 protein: CASGSTKEYHYGYTF; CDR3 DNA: TGTGCTAGTGGTTCGACAAAGGAATACCACTATGGCTACACCTTC
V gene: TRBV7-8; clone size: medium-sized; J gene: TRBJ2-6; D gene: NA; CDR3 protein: CASSVLSGANVLTF; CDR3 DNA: TGTGCCAGCAGCGTTCTAAGCGGGGCCAACGTCCTGACTTTC
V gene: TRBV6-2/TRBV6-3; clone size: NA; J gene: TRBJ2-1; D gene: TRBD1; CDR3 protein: CASSRQGEFF; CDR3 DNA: TGTGCCAGCAGTAGACAGGGGGAGTTCTTC
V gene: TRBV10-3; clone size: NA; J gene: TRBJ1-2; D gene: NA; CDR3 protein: CAISESREGGYTF; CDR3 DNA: TGTGCCATCAGTGAGTCTAGAGAAGGCGGCTACACCTTC